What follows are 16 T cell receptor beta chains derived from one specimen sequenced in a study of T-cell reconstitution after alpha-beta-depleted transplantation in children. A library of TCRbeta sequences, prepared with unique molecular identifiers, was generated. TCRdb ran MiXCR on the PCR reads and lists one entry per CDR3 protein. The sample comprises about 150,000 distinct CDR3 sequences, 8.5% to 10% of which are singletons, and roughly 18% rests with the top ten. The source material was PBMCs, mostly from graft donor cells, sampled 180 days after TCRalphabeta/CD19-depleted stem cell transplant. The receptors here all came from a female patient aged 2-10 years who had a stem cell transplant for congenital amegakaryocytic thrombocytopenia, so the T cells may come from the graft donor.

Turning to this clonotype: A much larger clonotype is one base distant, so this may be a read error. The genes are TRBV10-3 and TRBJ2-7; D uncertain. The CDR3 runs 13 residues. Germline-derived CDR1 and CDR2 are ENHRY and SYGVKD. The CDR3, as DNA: TGTGCCATCAGAGACTGGGATAACTACCAGCAGTACTTC. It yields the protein CAIRDWDNYQQYF.

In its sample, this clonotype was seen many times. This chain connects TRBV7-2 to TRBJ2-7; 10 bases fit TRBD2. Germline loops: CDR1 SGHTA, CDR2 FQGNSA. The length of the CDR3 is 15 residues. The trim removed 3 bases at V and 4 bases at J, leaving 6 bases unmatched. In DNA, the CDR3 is TGTGCCAGCAGCTTTTTAGCGGGAGGTGGGTACGAGCAGTACTTC. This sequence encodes CASSFLAGGGYEQYF.

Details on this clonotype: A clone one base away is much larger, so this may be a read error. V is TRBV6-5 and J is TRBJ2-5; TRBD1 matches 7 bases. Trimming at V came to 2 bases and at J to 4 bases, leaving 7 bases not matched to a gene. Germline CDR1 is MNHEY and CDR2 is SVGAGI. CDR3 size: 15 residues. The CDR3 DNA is TGTGCCAGCAGTTACACCGTGACAGGGAGAGAGACCCAGTACTTC. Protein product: CASSYTVTGRETQYF.

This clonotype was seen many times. The CDR3 region has the DNA TGTGCCAGCAGCGATCCTTTCGGGGAGCTGTTTTTT. As protein: CASSDPFGELFF. The chain employs TRBV7-8 and TRBJ2-2; D gene unclear. Germline V CDR1 and CDR2: SGHVS, FQNEAQ. The CDR3 consists of 12 residues. V lost 5 bases and J 7 bases, leaving 8 bases between the germline ends.

Here the CDR3 reads CASRGDRGESEAFF. The CDR3, as DNA: TGTGCCAGCAGGGGGGACAGGGGCGAATCTGAAGCTTTCTTT. The chain couples TRBV2 to TRBJ1-1; TRBD1 agrees at 10 bases. This CDR3 spans 14 amino acids. Germline assignment: CDR1 SNHLY and CDR2 FYNNEI. V was clipped by 6 bases and J by 6 bases; unmatched bases: 7.

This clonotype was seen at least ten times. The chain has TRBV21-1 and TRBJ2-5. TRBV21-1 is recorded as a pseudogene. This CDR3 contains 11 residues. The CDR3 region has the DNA TGTGCCAGCAGCAAAAATGAGACCCAGTACTTC. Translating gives CASSKNETQYF.

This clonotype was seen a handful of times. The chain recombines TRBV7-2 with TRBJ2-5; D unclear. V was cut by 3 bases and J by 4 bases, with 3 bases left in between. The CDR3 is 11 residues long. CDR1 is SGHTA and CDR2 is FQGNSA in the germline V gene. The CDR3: CASSFVETQYF. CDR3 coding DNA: TGTGCCAGCAGCTTCGTAGAGACCCAGTACTTC.

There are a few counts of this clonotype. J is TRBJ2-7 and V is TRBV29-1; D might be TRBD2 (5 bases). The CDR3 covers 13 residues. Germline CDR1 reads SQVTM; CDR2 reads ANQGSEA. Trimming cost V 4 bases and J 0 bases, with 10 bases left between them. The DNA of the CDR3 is TGCAGCGTTGGGACGGGGTACTCCTACGAGCAGTACTTC. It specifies CSVGTGYSYEQYF.

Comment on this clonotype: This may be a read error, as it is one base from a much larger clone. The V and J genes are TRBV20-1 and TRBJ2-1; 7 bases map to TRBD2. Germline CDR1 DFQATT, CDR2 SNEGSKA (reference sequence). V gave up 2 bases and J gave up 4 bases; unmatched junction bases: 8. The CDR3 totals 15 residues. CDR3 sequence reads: CSARQRPGGYNEQFF. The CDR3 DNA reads TGCAGTGCTAGACAACGACCGGGGGGTTACAATGAGCAGTTCTTC.

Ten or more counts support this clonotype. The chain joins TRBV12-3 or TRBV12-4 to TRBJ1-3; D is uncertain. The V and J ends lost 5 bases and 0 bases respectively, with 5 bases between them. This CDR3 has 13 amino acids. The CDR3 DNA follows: TGTGCCAGCAGTCACAGCTCTGGAAACACCATATATTTT. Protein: CASSHSSGNTIYF.

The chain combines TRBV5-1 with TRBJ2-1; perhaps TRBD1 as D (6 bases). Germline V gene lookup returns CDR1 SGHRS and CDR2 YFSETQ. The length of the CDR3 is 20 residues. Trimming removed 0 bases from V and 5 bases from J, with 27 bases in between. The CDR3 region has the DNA TGCGCCAGCAGCTTGGCCGAATGGTACAGGGCTACCCCTCGTAACAATGAGCAGTTCTTC. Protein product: CASSLAEWYRATPRNNEQFF.

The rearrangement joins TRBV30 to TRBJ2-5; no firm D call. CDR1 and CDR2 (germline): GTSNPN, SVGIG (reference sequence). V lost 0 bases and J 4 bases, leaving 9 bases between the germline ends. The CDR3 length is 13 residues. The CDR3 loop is CAWSVYRRETQYF. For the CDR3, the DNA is TGTGCCTGGAGTGTTTACCGCAGAGAGACCCAGTACTTC.

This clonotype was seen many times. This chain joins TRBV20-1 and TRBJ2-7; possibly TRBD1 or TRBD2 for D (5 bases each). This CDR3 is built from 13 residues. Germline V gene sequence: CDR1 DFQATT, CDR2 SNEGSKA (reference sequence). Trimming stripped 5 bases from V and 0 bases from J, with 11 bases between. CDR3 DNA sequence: TGCAGTGCTTTCGACGGGACCTCCTACGAGCAGTACTTC. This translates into CSAFDGTSYEQYF.

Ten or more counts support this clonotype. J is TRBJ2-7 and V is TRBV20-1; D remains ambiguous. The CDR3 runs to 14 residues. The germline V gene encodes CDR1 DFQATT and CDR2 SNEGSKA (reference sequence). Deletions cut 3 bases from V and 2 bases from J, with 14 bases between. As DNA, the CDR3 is TGCAGTGCTAGTAAACCCGACGTACCCTACGAGCAGTACTTC. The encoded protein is CSASKPDVPYEQYF.

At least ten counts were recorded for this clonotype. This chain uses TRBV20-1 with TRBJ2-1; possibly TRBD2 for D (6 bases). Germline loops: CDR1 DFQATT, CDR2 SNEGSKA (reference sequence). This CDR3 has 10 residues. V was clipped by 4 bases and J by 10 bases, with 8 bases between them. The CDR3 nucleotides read TGCAGTGCTACTCTAGCGGAGCAGTTCTTC. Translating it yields CSATLAEQFF.

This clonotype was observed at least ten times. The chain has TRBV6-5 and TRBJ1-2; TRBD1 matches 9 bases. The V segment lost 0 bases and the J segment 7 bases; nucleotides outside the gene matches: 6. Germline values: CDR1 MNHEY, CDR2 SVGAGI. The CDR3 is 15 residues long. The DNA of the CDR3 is TGTGCCAGCAGTTACTCGACAGGGGGTTCTTTTGGCTACACCTTC. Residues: CASSYSTGGSFGYTF.